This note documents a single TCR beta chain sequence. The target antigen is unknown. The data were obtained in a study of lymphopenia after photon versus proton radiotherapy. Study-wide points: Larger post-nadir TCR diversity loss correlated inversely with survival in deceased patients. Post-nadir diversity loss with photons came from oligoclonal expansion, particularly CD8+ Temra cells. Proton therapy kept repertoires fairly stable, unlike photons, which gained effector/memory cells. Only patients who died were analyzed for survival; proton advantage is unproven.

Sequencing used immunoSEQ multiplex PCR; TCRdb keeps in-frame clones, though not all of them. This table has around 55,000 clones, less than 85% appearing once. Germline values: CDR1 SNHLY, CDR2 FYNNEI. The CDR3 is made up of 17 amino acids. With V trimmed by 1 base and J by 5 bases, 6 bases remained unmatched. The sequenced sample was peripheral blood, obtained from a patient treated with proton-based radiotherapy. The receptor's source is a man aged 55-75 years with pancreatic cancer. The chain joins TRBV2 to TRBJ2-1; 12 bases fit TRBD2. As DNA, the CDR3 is TGTGCCAGCAGTGAAGGCCCCCTAGCGGGAGGGGACAATGAGCAGTTCTTC. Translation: CASSEGPLAGGDNEQFF.